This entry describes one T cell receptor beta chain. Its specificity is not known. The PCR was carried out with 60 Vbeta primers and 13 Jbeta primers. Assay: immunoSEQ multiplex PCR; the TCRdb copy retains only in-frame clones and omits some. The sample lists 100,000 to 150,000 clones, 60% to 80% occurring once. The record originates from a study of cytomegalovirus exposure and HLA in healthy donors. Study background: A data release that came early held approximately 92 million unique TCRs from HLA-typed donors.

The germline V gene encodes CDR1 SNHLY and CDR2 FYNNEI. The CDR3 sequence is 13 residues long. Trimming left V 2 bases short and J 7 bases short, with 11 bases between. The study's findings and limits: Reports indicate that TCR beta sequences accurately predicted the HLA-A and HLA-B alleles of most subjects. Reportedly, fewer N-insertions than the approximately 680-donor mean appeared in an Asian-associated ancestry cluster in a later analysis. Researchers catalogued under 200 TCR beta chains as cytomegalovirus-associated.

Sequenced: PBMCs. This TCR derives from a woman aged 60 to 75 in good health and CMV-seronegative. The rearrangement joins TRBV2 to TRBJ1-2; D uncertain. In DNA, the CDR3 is TGTGCCAGCAGTGAACAGCCCAGAGGTGGCTACACCTTC. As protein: CASSEQPRGGYTF. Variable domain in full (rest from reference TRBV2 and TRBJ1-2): EPEVTQTPSHQVTQMGQEVILRCVPISNHLYFYWYRQILGQKVEFLVSFYNNEISEKSEIFDDQFSVERPDGSNFTLKIRSTKLEDSAMYFCASSEQPRGGYTFGSGTRLTVV.